One and the same sample provided the 11 T cell receptor beta chains below, sequenced in a study of shared clonotypes between healthy human individuals. Sequencing was performed with immunoSEQ multiplex PCR; in TCRdb, only in-frame clones are kept and a portion is missing. The data contain 450,000 to 650,000 clones, roughly 79% of them singletons. The source material was PBMCs. The receptors here all came from a woman in her thirties or forties in good health. Some clones in this sample may be carry-over from other donors' samples.

The chain carries TRBV5-1 and TRBJ2-1; 13 positions match TRBD2. In germline, CDR1 is SGHRS, CDR2 YFSETQ. This CDR3 has 15 amino acids. Trimming cost V 4 bases and J 9 bases; bases outside gene matches: 7. CDR3 DNA: TGCGCCAGCAGCGGCGGACTAGCGGGAGTCAGTGAGCAGTTCTTC. Residues: CASSGGLAGVSEQFF.

This rearrangement joins TRBV27 to TRBJ1-2, with 7 bases fitting TRBD1. Trimming cost V 2 bases and J 1 base; bases outside gene matches: 10. This CDR3 contains 17 residues. Germline CDR1 is MNHEY and CDR2 is SMNVEV (reference sequence). The CDR3 sequence is CASSLKPTGMGNYGYTF. Here the CDR3 DNA reads TGTGCCAGCAGTTTAAAACCGACAGGGATGGGTAACTATGGCTACACCTTC.

CDR3 in amino acids: CASSPRLAGGLALLYEQYF. The CDR3 bases are TGTGCCAGCTCACCAAGACTAGCGGGAGGCCTCGCCCTCCTTTACGAGCAGTACTTC. This chain connects TRBV18 to TRBJ2-7; 13 positions agree with TRBD2. V dropped 2 bases and J dropped 4; count of bases not matched to a gene: 14. CDR1 and CDR2 from the germline V gene are KGHSH and LQKENI. There are 19 residues in the CDR3. Full variable domain (missing parts from reference TRBV18 and TRBJ2-7): NAGVMQNPRHLVRRRGQEARLRCSPMKGHSHVYWYRQLPEEGLKFMVYLQKENIIDESGMPKERFSAEFPKEGPSILRIQQVVRGDSAAYFCASSPRLAGGLALLYEQYFGPGTRLTVT.

The rearrangement links TRBV7-9 to TRBJ2-3; 14 nucleotides align to TRBD2. Germline CDR1 and CDR2: SEHNR and FQNEAQ (reference sequence). This CDR3 spans 16 amino acids. After removal of 5 bases from V and 5 bases from J, the junction contained 6 bases not matched to a gene. CDR3 sequence: CASSPGLAGDVDTQYF. The CDR3 region has the DNA TGTGCCAGCAGCCCGGGACTAGCGGGAGATGTAGATACGCAGTATTTT.

J is TRBJ2-3 and V is TRBV25-1, with no clear D. The CDR3 contains 15 residues. The germline V gene encodes CDR1 MGHDK and CDR2 SYGVNS. V was cut by 5 bases and J by 3 bases, with 15 bases left in between. For the CDR3, the DNA is TGTGCCAGCAGTAATTACGCTGGGCGAACAGATACGCAGTATTTT. Encoded protein: CASSNYAGRTDTQYF.

The V and J genes are TRBV28 and TRBJ1-2, with D perhaps TRBD1 (5 bases). This CDR3 region has 14 residues. Germline loops: CDR1 MDHEN, CDR2 SYDVKM. V lost 6 bases and J lost 4, with 15 bases in between. The CDR3: CASSSWDRPYGYTF. The CDR3 coding sequence is TGTGCCAGCAGCTCCTGGGACCGTCCCTATGGCTACACCTTC.

The CDR3: CAWRRGDLLNEQYF. In DNA form, the CDR3 reads TGTGCCTGGAGGCGGGGCGACCTCCTAAACGAGCAGTACTTC. V and J are TRBV30 and TRBJ2-5; tentative D call: TRBD2 (6 bases). The closer fit of TRBJ2-7 to the DNA end suggests the J call may be wrong. The CDR3 sequence is 14 residues long. Germline loops: CDR1 GTSNPN, CDR2 SVGIG (reference sequence).

V usage is TRBV10-3 and J usage is TRBJ2-7; 8 nucleotides agree with TRBD1. Germline CDR1 ENHRY, CDR2 SYGVKD. The ends lost 5 bases at V and 5 bases at J; junction bases unmatched: 5. This CDR3 contains 13 residues. CDR3: CAISRDRLNEQYF. The CDR3 DNA follows: TGTGCCATCAGTCGGGACAGGTTGAACGAGCAGTACTTC.

This clone has just one count. The chain employs TRBV14 and TRBJ1-2, with D tentatively TRBD1 (5 bases). The germline gives CDR1 SGHDN, CDR2 FVKESK. This CDR3 contains 15 residues. Between the trimmed V and J ends, which lost 4 bases and 0 bases, there was a span of 12 bases. For the CDR3, the DNA is TGTGCCAGCAGCCGAGGGACGGTGGCTAACTATGGCTACACCTTC. Protein: CASSRGTVANYGYTF.

V and J are TRBV10-3 and TRBJ2-7, with D possibly being TRBD2 (6 bases). This CDR3 comprises 13 residues. The V end lost 9 bases, the J end lost 2 bases, and 14 bases lay between the germline ends. The germline CDR1 and CDR2 sequences are ENHRY and SYGVKD. The CDR3 here is CAISGTPPYEQYF. In nucleotides, the CDR3 is TGTGCCATTTCCGGGACTCCCCCCTACGAGCAGTACTTC.

The chain carries TRBV10-2 and TRBJ2-2; the D call may be TRBD1 or TRBD2 (5 bases each). There are 15 residues in the CDR3. Trimming cost V 3 bases and J 8 bases, with 16 bases left between them. CDR1 and CDR2 (germline): WSHSY, SAAADI. The CDR3 region is CASSDGDLGLGELFF. Here the CDR3 DNA reads TGCGCCAGCAGTGATGGGGACCTGGGTTTAGGGGAGCTGTTTTTT.